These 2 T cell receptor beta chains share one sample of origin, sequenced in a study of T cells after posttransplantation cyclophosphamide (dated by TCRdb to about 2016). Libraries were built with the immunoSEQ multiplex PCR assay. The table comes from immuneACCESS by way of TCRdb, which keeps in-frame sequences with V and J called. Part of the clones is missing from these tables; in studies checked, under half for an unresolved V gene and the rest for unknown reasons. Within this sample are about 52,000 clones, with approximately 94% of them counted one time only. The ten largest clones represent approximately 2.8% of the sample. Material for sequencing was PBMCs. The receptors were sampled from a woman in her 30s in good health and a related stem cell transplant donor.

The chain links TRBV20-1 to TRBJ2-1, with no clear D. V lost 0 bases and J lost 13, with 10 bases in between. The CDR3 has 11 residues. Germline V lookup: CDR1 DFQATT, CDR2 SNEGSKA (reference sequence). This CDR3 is CSARDTPRQFF. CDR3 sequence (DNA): TGCAGTGCTAGAGATACCCCGAGACAGTTCTTC.

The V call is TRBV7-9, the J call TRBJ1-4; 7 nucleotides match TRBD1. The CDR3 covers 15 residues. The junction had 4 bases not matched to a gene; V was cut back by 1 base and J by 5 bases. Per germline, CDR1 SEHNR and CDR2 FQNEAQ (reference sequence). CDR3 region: CASSLVTGANEKLFF. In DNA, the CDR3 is TGTGCCAGCAGCTTAGTAACAGGGGCCAATGAAAAACTGTTTTTT.